A selection of T cell receptor beta chains follows, all from one sample in a study of blood T cell repertoires in COVID-19. The protocol was immunoSEQ multiplex PCR, while the TCRdb copy is restricted to in-frame clones and leaves out a portion. The table has around 220,000 clones, less than 85% seen once. The sequencing sample was made of peripheral blood. All receptors come from an elderly woman with active or convalescent COVID-19. The CDR3 runs from the conserved cysteine through the conserved F or W. D genes are given only for firm matches.

j_call,v_call,d_call,cdr3_aa,cdr3_nt
TRBJ1-6,TRBV6-1,-,CASSEGGQGSSYNSPLHF,TGTGCCAGCAGTGAAGGGGGGCAGGGGAGCTCCTATAATTCACCCCTCCACTTT
TRBJ1-3,TRBV9,TRBD1,CASSVAQGQAGNTIYF,TGTGCCAGCAGCGTAGCTCAGGGACAGGCTGGAAACACCATATATTTT
TRBJ1-5,TRBV28,-,CASSFVGGAPSNQPQHF,TGTGCCAGCAGTTTCGTGGGAGGGGCCCCGAGCAATCAGCCCCAGCATTTT
TRBJ2-1,TRBV10-3,TRBD1,CATRGQAYSYNEQFF,TGTGCCACCAGGGGACAGGCATACTCCTACAATGAGCAGTTCTTC
TRBJ2-7,TRBV18,-,CASSIDREVYEQYF,TGTGCCAGCTCGATAGACAGGGAGGTCTACGAGCAGTACTTC
TRBJ2-7,TRBV10-3,TRBD2,CAISELAGGYEQYF,TGTGCCATCAGTGAGCTAGCGGGAGGGTACGAGCAGTACTTC
TRBJ1-1,TRBV11-2,-,CASSLEGGVAEAFF,TGTGCCAGCAGCTTAGAAGGCGGGGTTGCTGAAGCTTTCTTT
TRBJ1-1,TRBV5-1,-,CASSLGQRTEAFF,TGCGCCAGCAGCTTGGGCCAGCGCACTGAAGCTTTCTTT
TRBJ1-6,TRBV2,-,CASSPSQLGGSPLHF,TGTGCCAGCAGTCCGTCCCAGCTAGGAGGTTCACCCCTCCACTTT
TRBJ1-2,TRBV2,TRBD1,CASRLTGNYGYTF,TGTGCCAGCAGATTGACAGGGAACTATGGCTACACCTTC